Presented here are 25 T cell receptor beta chains from one specimen sequenced in a study of OX40 agonist ivuxolimab in advanced cancers. Profiled with immunoSEQ multiplex PCR; TCRdb holds only in-frame clones, not every one. The table lists around 150,000 clones, about nine tenths of them singletons, with 1.1% in the top ten. Here the sequenced sample was CD4+ or CD8+ T cells sorted from blood, taken in a trial of the OX40 agonist ivuxolimab. The receptors come from an adult with an advanced solid tumor such as melanoma, head and neck, liver or kidney cancer.

The rearrangement links TRBV5-4 to TRBJ2-3, with no clear D. Germline loops: CDR1 SGHNT, CDR2 YYREEE (reference sequence). Trimming took 4 bases from V and 1 from J, leaving 16 bases between them. CDR3 size: 16 residues. CDR3 sequence (DNA): TGTGCCAGCAGCCTGGGGAAGGGAAGGGGCACAGATACGCAGTATTTT. It yields the protein CASSLGKGRGTDTQYF.

This sequence joins TRBV18 and TRBJ2-1, with D perhaps matching TRBD2 (6 bases). Trimming cost V 4 bases and J 4 bases, with 14 bases left between them. Germline values: CDR1 KGHSH, CDR2 LQKENI. CDR3 length: 15 amino acids. This CDR3 reads CASSQLDYPYNEQFF. Here the CDR3 DNA reads TGTGCCAGCTCACAGTTGGACTACCCATACAATGAGCAGTTCTTC.

The gene calls are TRBV7-8 and TRBJ2-1; 11 nucleotides match TRBD2. V lost 3 bases and J lost 4; bases outside the gene matches: 2. Germline V gene data show CDR1 as SGHVS and CDR2 as FQNEAQ. This CDR3 comprises 15 residues. DNA for the CDR3: TGTGCCAGCAGCTTTAGCGGGAGGGCTTACAATGAGCAGTTCTTC. Encoded protein: CASSFSGRAYNEQFF.

This chain joins TRBV5-1 and TRBJ2-1; 7 bases align to TRBD2. The CDR3 spans 14 residues. The germline V gene has CDR1 SGHRS and CDR2 YFSETQ. V gave up 6 bases and J gave up 9 bases; unmatched junction bases: 12. In nucleotides, the CDR3 is TGCGCCAGCACCGGGGGGTCCGTAGGCAGTGAGCAGTTCTTC. This sequence encodes CASTGGSVGSEQFF. The entire variable domain, with the rest obtained from reference TRBV5-1 and TRBJ2-1, is as follows: KAGVTQTPRYLIKTRGQQVTLSCSPISGHRSVSWYQQTPGQGLQFLFEYFSETQRNKGNFPGRFSGRQFSNSRSEMNVSTLELGDSALYLCASTGGSVGSEQFFGPGTRLTVL.

The gene calls are TRBV5-8 and TRBJ2-3; D remains unclear. Germline V lookup: CDR1 SGHTS, CDR2 YDEGEE. This CDR3 has 14 residues. The ends were cut back, 6 bases at V and 4 bases at J, with 15 bases in the middle. The CDR3 DNA reads TGTGCCAGCATCCCCCGCAGAAGGGCAGATACGCAGTATTTT. Translation: CASIPRRRADTQYF.

V is TRBV4-1 and J is TRBJ1-3; D is perhaps TRBD1 (6 bases). V lost 2 bases to trimming and J lost 4 bases, with 9 bases between them. The CDR3 loop spans 14 amino acids. Germline values: CDR1 MGHRA, CDR2 YSYEKL. The CDR3 sequence: CASSQQGSGNTIYF. CDR3 nucleotide sequence: TGCGCCAGCAGCCAACAGGGGTCCGGAAACACCATATATTTT.

V and J are TRBV28 and TRBJ2-5; D remains ambiguous. Germline values: CDR1 MDHEN, CDR2 SYDVKM. This CDR3 is 9 amino acids long. V lost 7 bases to trimming and J lost 3 bases, with 0 bases between them. The CDR3 DNA reads as TGTGCCAGCAAAGAGACCCAGTACTTC. This gives the protein CASKETQYF.

The chain links TRBV29-1 to TRBJ2-3; D is undetermined. The germline CDR1 and CDR2 sequences are SQVTM and ANQGSEA. V lost 7 bases to trimming and J lost 2 bases, with 13 bases between them. This CDR3 comprises 13 residues. DNA of the CDR3: TGCAGCGCCGTGGGCGGATTCACAGATACGCAGTATTTT. Residues: CSAVGGFTDTQYF.

This chain connects TRBV19 to TRBJ2-7; 9 bases map to TRBD2. Germline CDR1 is LNHDA and CDR2 is SQIVND (reference sequence). J was trimmed by 6 bases and V by 3 bases; bases with no gene match: 3. The CDR3 contains 13 residues. The DNA for the CDR3 is TGTGCCAGTAGTATCGCTAGCGGGATCGAGCAGTACTTC. It yields the protein CASSIASGIEQYF. The full variable domain, completed using reference TRBV19 and TRBJ2-7, is DGGITQSPKYLFRKEGQNVTLSCEQNLNHDAMYWYRQDPGQGLRLIYYSQIVNDFQKGDIAEGYSVSREKKESFPLTVTSAQKNPTAFYLCASSIASGIEQYFGPGTRLTVT.

The chain is built from TRBV6-5 and TRBJ2-7; the match to TRBD2 covers 10 bases. Germline CDR1 MNHEY, CDR2 SVGAGI. Germline trimming cut 2 bases from V and 2 bases from J; bases unmatched to any gene: 6. The CDR3 has 16 residues. Here the CDR3 reads CASSYSRLAGAYEQYF. In DNA, the CDR3 is TGTGCCAGCAGTTACAGTCGGCTAGCGGGAGCCTACGAGCAGTACTTC.

The V call is TRBV5-4, the J call TRBJ2-7; the D is unclear. Germline values: CDR1 SGHNT, CDR2 YYREEE (reference sequence). This CDR3 has 15 residues. Trimming pared 3 bases from V and 0 bases from J, leaving 13 bases between. CDR3 amino acids: CASSSDPVSSYEQYF. In DNA form, the CDR3 reads TGTGCCAGCAGCTCAGACCCAGTCAGCTCCTACGAGCAGTACTTC. Drawing the rest from reference TRBV5-4 and TRBJ2-7, the complete variable domain is ETGVTQSPTHLIKTRGQQVTLRCSSQSGHNTVSWYQQALGQGPQFIFQYYREEENGRGNFPPRFSGLQFPNYSSELNVNALELDDSALYLCASSSDPVSSYEQYFGPGTRLTVT.

This clone has a handful of counts. The chain uses TRBV7-6 and TRBJ2-1, with a possible D match to TRBD1 (6 bases). The CDR3 runs to 17 residues. CDR1 is SGHVS and CDR2 is FNYEAQ in the germline V gene. The V end was cut by 1 base, the J end by 0 bases, with 13 bases between. Here the CDR3 DNA reads TGTGCCAGCAGCTTAGAGACTGGGACAAGCTCCTACAATGAGCAGTTCTTC. Translated: CASSLETGTSSYNEQFF.

J is TRBJ2-5 and V is TRBV7-3, with 10 bases aligning to TRBD2. Germline V gene data show CDR1 as SGHTA and CDR2 as FQGTGA. The CDR3 has 15 amino acids. V dropped 5 bases and J dropped 1; count of bases not matched to a gene: 4. The CDR3 reads CASSLAGARQETQYF. The DNA for the CDR3 is TGTGCCAGCAGCCTAGCGGGAGCTCGCCAAGAGACCCAGTACTTC.

A single count supports this clone. The V gene is TRBV5-8, the J gene TRBJ2-1; 12 nucleotides agree with TRBD2. Germline trimming cut 7 bases from V and 8 bases from J; bases unmatched to any gene: 10. This CDR3 spans 15 amino acids. CDR1 is SGHTS, CDR2 YDEGEE, per germline. For the CDR3, the DNA is TGTGCCAGCGCGTCTACTAGCGGGAGGCGCGATGAGCAGTTCTTC. Amino acid sequence: CASASTSGRRDEQFF.

The rearrangement uses TRBV11-2 and TRBJ2-7; D uncertain. V was clipped by 0 bases and J by 1 base, with 7 bases between them. Germline V gene lookup returns CDR1 SGHAT and CDR2 FQNNGV. This CDR3 is 14 amino acids long. The CDR3 nucleotides read TGTGCCAGCAGCTTAGACAACGGTTCCTACGAGCAGTACTTC. Translating it yields CASSLDNGSYEQYF.

The rearrangement uses TRBV10-3 and TRBJ2-7; TRBD1 is a possible D gene (5 bases). CDR3 size: 15 residues. CDR1 is ENHRY, CDR2 SYGVKD, per germline. V gave up 3 bases and J gave up 3 bases, with 15 bases separating them. The chain's CDR3 is CAISDSQGLSYEQYF. CDR3 nucleotides: TGTGCCATCAGTGATTCTCAGGGTCTAAGCTACGAGCAGTACTTC.

This clone showed up just once. The chain links TRBV10-1 to TRBJ2-7, with D tentatively TRBD1 (5 bases). The V and J ends lost 2 bases and 3 bases respectively, with 17 bases between them. Germline V CDR1 and CDR2: WNHNN, SYGVQD (reference sequence). The CDR3 consists of 16 residues. CDR3 coding DNA: TGCGCCAGCAGTGAGGTGGGGCCAAACCGAGTCTACGAGCAGTACTTC. It encodes CASSEVGPNRVYEQYF.

The gene calls are TRBV5-4 and TRBJ1-2, with 9 bases matching TRBD1. Looked up from germline, CDR1 is SGHNT and CDR2 is YYREEE (reference sequence). J lost 3 bases, V lost 4 bases, and 10 bases had no gene match. The CDR3 is 16 amino acids. CDR3 in DNA: TGTGCCAGCAGCGACAATGCCGGGACAGGGTACTATGGCTACACCTTC. It translates to CASSDNAGTGYYGYTF.

J is TRBJ2-1 and V is TRBV29-1, with 14 bases matching TRBD2. This CDR3 has 12 amino acids. Germline assignment: CDR1 SQVTM and CDR2 ANQGSEA. The J segment lost 8 bases and the V segment lost 7 bases, leaving 1 base of the junction unmatched. The CDR3 nucleotides read TGCAGCGAGGGACTAGCGGGAGATGAGCAGTTCTTC. Its translation: CSEGLAGDEQFF.

The genes are TRBV6-5 and TRBJ1-1; the D is unclear. Germline assignment: CDR1 MNHEY and CDR2 SVGAGI. The CDR3 totals 13 residues. With 7 bases removed from V and 2 bases from J, the gap between germline ends came to 11 bases. The CDR3 bases are TGTGCCAGCATGAAAGGGATCAACACTGAAGCTTTCTTT. Protein sequence: CASMKGINTEAFF.

This clone was counted a few times. The CDR3 region has the DNA TGTGCCAGCCGGACTAGCGGAGACACCGGGGAGCTGTTTTTT. Protein: CASRTSGDTGELFF. This chain uses TRBV19 with TRBJ2-2, with 10 bases fitting TRBD2. Germline V gene sequence: CDR1 LNHDA, CDR2 SQIVND (reference sequence). The CDR3 runs 14 residues. Losses at the gene ends were 9 bases for V and 3 bases for J; bases not matched to a gene: 4.

This clone is a singleton in its sample. Other DNA sequences in this sample translate to the same CDR3. The rearrangement links TRBV5-6 to TRBJ2-7, with D possibly matching TRBD2 (5 bases). CDR1 is SGHDT, CDR2 YYEEEE, per germline. The CDR3 is 14 residues long. V gave up 4 bases and J gave up 0 bases, with 11 bases separating them. The CDR3 loop reads CASSLGRGSYEQYF. The CDR3 DNA sequence: TGTGCCAGCAGCCTCGGACGGGGCTCCTACGAGCAGTACTTC. Based on the CDR3 plus reference TRBV5-6 and TRBJ2-7, the full variable domain is DAGVTQSPTHLIKTRGQQVTLRCSPKSGHDTVSWYQQALGQGPQFIFQYYEEEERQRGNFPDRFSGHQFPNYSSELNVNALLLGDSALYLCASSLGRGSYEQYFGPGTRLTVT.

The chain links TRBV19 to TRBJ2-1; 9 nucleotides align to TRBD1. V lost 3 bases to trimming and J lost 3 bases; unmatched junction nucleotides: 9. Germline lookup yields CDR1 LNHDA and CDR2 SQIVND (reference sequence). CDR3 length equals 17 residues. DNA of the CDR3: TGTGCCAGTAGTATTCTAACCGGGACAGGGAACTACAATGAGCAGTTCTTC. Its protein is CASSILTGTGNYNEQFF. Together with reference TRBV19 and TRBJ2-1, the CDR3 gives the full variable domain: DGGITQSPKYLFRKEGQNVTLSCEQNLNHDAMYWYRQDPGQGLRLIYYSQIVNDFQKGDIAEGYSVSREKKESFPLTVTSAQKNPTAFYLCASSILTGTGNYNEQFFGPGTRLTVL.

This chain links TRBV5-1 with TRBJ1-1, with 7 bases aligning to TRBD1. This CDR3 is built from 15 residues. Trimming cost V 0 bases and J 4 bases; bases outside gene matches: 6. From germline, CDR1 is SGHRS and CDR2 YFSETQ. The CDR3 loop is CASSLAGTAGTEAFF. The CDR3 nucleotides read TGCGCCAGCAGCTTGGCCGGGACAGCGGGCACTGAAGCTTTCTTT.

V usage is TRBV30 and J usage is TRBJ1-2, with 7 nucleotides matching TRBD1. The length of the CDR3 is 13 residues. Germline trimming cut 5 bases from V and 4 bases from J; bases unmatched to any gene: 7. CDR1 is GTSNPN and CDR2 is SVGIG in the germline V gene (reference sequence). CDR3 loop: CAWARGGLYGYTF. Here the CDR3 DNA reads TGTGCCTGGGCCAGGGGGGGTCTCTATGGCTACACCTTC.